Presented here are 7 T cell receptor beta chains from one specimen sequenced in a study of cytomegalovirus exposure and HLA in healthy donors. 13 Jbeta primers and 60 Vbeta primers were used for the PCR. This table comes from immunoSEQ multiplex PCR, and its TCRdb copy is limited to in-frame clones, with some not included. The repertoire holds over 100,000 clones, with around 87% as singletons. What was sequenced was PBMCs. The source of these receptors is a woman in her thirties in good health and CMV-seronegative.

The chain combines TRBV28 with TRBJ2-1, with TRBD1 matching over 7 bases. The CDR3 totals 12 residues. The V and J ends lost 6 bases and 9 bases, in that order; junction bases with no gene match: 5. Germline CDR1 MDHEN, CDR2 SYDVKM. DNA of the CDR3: TGTGCCAGCAGAACCGGGGACAGTGAGCAGTTCTTC. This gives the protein CASRTGDSEQFF.

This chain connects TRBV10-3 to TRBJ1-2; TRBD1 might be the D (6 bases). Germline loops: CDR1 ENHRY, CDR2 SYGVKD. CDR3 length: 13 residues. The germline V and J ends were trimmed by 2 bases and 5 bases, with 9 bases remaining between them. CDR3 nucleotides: TGTGCCATCAGTGAGGGACAGAATTATGGCTACACCTTC. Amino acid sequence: CAISEGQNYGYTF.

CDR3: CASSLTGGTYNEQFF. As DNA, the CDR3 is TGTGCCAGCAGTCTCACAGGGGGAACCTACAATGAGCAGTTCTTC. The chain recombines TRBV7-8 with TRBJ2-1; 8 bases align to TRBD1. The V segment lost 6 bases and the J segment 2 bases; nucleotides outside the gene matches: 6. Germline V gives CDR1 SGHVS, CDR2 FQNEAQ. CDR3 size: 15 residues.

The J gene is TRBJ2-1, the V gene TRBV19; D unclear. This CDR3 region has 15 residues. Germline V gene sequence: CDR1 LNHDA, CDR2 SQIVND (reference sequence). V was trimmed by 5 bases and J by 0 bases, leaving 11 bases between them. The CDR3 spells CASSALSSSYNEQFF. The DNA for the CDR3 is TGTGCCAGTAGTGCCCTTAGTAGCTCCTACAATGAGCAGTTCTTC.

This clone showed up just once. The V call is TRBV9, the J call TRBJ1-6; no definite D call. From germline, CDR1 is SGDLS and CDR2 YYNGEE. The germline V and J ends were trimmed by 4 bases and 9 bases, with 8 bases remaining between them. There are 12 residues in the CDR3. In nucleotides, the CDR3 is TGTGCCAGCAGCCGCGGGGTTTCACCCCTCCACTTT. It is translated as CASSRGVSPLHF.

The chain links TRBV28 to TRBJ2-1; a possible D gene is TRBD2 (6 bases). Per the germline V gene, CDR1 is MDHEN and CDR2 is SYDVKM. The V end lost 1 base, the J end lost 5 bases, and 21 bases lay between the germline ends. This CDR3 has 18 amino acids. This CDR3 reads CASSLSSWDGGTHNEQFF. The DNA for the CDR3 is TGTGCCAGCAGTTTATCTTCTTGGGACGGGGGAACCCACAATGAGCAGTTCTTC.

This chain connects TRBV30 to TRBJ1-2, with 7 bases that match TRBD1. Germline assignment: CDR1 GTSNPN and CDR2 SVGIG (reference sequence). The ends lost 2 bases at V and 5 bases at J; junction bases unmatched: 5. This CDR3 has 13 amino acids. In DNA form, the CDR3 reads TGTGCCTGGAGTCTGACAGGGTGGTATGGCTACACCTTC. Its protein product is CAWSLTGWYGYTF. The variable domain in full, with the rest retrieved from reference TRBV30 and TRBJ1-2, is SQTIHQWPATLVQPVGSPLSLECTVEGTSNPNLYWYRQAAGRGLQLLFYSVGIGQISSEVPQNLSASRPQDRQFILSSKKLLLSDSGFYLCAWSLTGWYGYTFGSGTRLTVV.